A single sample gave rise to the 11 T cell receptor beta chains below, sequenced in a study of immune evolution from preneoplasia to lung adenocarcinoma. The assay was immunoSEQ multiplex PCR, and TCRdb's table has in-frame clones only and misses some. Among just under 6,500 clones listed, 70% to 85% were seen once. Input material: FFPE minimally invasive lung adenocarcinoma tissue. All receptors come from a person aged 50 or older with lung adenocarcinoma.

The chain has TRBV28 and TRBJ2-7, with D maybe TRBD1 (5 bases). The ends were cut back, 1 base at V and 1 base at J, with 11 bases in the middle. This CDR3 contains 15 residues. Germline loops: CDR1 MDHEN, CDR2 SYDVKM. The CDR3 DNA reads TGTGCCAGCAGTTTATTGGCAGGGTTATCCTACGAGCAGTACTTC. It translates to CASSLLAGLSYEQYF.

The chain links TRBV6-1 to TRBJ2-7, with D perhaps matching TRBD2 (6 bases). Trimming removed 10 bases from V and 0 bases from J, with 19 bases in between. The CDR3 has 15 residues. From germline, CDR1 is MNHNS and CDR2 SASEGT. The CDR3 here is CATIRGLQTSYEQYF. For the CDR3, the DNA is TGTGCCACAATTAGGGGACTCCAAACCTCCTACGAGCAGTACTTC.

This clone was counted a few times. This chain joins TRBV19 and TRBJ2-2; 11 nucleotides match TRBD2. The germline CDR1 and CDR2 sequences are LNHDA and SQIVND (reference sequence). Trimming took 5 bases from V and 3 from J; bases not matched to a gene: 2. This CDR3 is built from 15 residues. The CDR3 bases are TGTGCCAGTAGTTCACTAGCGGGAGACACCGGGGAGCTGTTTTTT. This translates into CASSSLAGDTGELFF.

The chain's CDR3 is CASSPRSLGLGSYEQYF. The DNA for the CDR3 is TGTGCCAGCTCACCACGTTCTTTGGGTCTCGGGTCCTACGAGCAGTACTTC. J is TRBJ2-7 and V is TRBV18; D is undetermined. The germline gives CDR1 KGHSH, CDR2 LQKENI. V was trimmed by 1 base and J by 1 base, leaving 17 bases between them. The CDR3 is made up of 17 amino acids.

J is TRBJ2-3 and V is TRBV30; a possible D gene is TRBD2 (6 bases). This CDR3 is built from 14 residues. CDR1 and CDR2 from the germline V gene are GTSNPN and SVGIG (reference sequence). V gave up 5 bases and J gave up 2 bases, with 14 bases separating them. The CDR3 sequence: CAWDPRGYTDTQYF. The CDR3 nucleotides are TGTGCCTGGGACCCCCGGGGGTACACAGATACGCAGTATTTT.

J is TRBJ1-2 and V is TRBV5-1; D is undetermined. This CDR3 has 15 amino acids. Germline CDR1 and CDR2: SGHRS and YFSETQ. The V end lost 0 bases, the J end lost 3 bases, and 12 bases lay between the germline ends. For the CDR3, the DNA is TGCGCCAGCAGCTTGGGGTTTGGCGGAGACTATGGCTACACCTTC. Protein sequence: CASSLGFGGDYGYTF.

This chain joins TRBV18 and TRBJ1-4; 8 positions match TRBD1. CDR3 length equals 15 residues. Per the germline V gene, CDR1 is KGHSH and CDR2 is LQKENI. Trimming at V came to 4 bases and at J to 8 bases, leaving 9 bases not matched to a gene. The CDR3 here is CASSRSGGAGEKLFF. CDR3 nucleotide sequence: TGTGCCAGCTCACGATCAGGGGGCGCAGGGGAAAAACTGTTTTTT.

The CDR3 bases are TGTGCCACCAGCAATCGGGCGGGCTACAATGAGCAGTTCTTC. Amino acid sequence: CATSNRAGYNEQFF. This rearrangement joins TRBV15 to TRBJ2-1; D possibly corresponds to TRBD2 (5 bases). CDR1 is LNHNV and CDR2 is YYDKDF in the germline V gene (reference sequence). CDR3 length: 14 amino acids. V dropped 4 bases and J dropped 3 bases, with 10 bases sitting between them. The variable domain in full, completed from reference TRBV15 and TRBJ2-1, reads DAMVIQNPRYQVTQFGKPVTLSCSQTLNHNVMYWYQQKSSQAPKLLFHYYDKDFNNEADTPDNFQSRRPNTSFCFLDIRSPGLGDTAMYLCATSNRAGYNEQFFGPGTRLTVL.

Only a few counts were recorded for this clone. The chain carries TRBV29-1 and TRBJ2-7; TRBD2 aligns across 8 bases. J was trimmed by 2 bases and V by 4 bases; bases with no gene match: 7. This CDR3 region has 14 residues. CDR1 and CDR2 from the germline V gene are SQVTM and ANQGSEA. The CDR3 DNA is TGCAGCGTTGTAGGTGAGACTAGCGCCTACGAGCAGTACTTC. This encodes CSVVGETSAYEQYF.

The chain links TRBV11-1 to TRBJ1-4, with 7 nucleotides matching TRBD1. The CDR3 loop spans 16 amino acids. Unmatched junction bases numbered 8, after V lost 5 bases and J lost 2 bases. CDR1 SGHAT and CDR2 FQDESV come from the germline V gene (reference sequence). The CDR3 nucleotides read TGTGCCAGCAGCCCGCGGACAGGAAGGACTAATGAAAAACTGTTTTTT. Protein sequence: CASSPRTGRTNEKLFF. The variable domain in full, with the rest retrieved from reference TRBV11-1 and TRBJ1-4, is EAEVAQSPRYKITEKSQAVAFWCDPISGHATLYWYRQILGQGPELLVQFQDESVVDDSQLPKDRFSAERLKGVDSTLKIQPAELGDSAMYLCASSPRTGRTNEKLFFGSGTQLSVL.

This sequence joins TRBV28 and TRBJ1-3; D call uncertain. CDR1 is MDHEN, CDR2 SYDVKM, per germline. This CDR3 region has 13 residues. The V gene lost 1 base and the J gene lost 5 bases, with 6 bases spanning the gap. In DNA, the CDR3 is TGTGCCAGCAGTTTATCCGTGCGAAACACCATATATTTT. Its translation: CASSLSVRNTIYF.